A selection of T cell receptor beta chains follows, all from one sample in a study of CD4 T cells in relation to SARS-CoV-2 and coronaviruses. These receptors lack a known antigen. TCRdb's copy holds only in-frame clones and misses some; the assay was immunoSEQ multiplex PCR. The table records 20,000 to 25,000 clones, around 80% of them present only once. Sequencing input: CD4+ T cells from PBMCs, cultured in vitro. The receptors come from a human donor in good health. CDR3s include the opening cysteine and the closing phenylalanine or tryptophan. Each record gives: D gene, V gene, clone size, J gene, CDR3 DNA, CDR3 protein. A D gene is named only where the DNA matches it firmly. Rows give clone size only sometimes, using once, few, many, or a class for an expanded clone.

>TRBD2|TRBV10-3|.|TRBJ2-3
TGTGCCATCAGTGGAAGGGTGGCTAGCGGGGGATCAGATACGCAGTATTTT
CAISGRVASGGSDTQYF
>.|TRBV7-8|.|TRBJ1-3
TGTGCCAGCAGCTTAGCGGGGAGAGGGCATACTGGAAACACCATATATTTT
CASSLAGRGHTGNTIYF
>.|TRBV7-9|.|TRBJ1-1
TGTGCCAGCAGCTTAGTGAGCTCTGAAGCTTTCTTT
CASSLVSSEAFF
>.|TRBV5-5|few|TRBJ1-1
TGTGCCAGCAGCTTGATCCCGGAGAACACTGAAGCTTTCTTT
CASSLIPENTEAFF
>TRBD1|TRBV30|.|TRBJ1-5
TGTGCCTGGAACAGGGGGAGACAGCCCCAGCATTTT
CAWNRGRQPQHF
>.|TRBV5-6|.|TRBJ2-7
TGTGCCAGCAGCTTCGGGGCTAGCTCCTACGAGCAGTACTTC
CASSFGASSYEQYF
>.|TRBV27|.|TRBJ1-6
TGTGCCAGCAGTAGCCCCTCTGGGGAGCCACTCTATAATTCACCCCTCCACTTT
CASSSPSGEPLYNSPLHF
>.|TRBV12-5|once|TRBJ1-1
TGTGCTAGTGGTTTTGGTATGAACACTGAAGCTTTCTTT
CASGFGMNTEAFF
>TRBD1|TRBV18|once|TRBJ1-4
TGTGCCAGCCAACCGGAGAGACAGGGGTTTGAACTGTTTTTT
CASQPERQGFELFF
>.|TRBV3-1/TRBV3-2|.|TRBJ1-1
TGTGCCAGCAGCCAAGGAGTATCAGCAGGGGATACTGAAGCTTTCTTT
CASSQGVSAGDTEAFF
>.|TRBV5-6|.|TRBJ2-7
TGTGCCACCGTCGAATACGAGCAGTACTTC
CATVEYEQYF
>TRBD1|TRBV4-3|.|TRBJ1-4
TGCGCCAGCAGCCAAGGAGCGGTGAGGGGGCGTCGTGAAAAACTGTTTTTT
CASSQGAVRGRREKLFF
>TRBD1|TRBV3-1/TRBV3-2|.|TRBJ1-1
TGTGCCAGCAGCCAGGGACAGGGGGCGATGGGAGCTTTCTTT
CASSQGQGAMGAFF
>.|TRBV3-1/TRBV3-2|.|TRBJ1-5
TGTGCCAGCAGCCAAGCCGGGGGTGGCAATCAGCCCCAGCATTTT
CASSQAGGGNQPQHF
>.|TRBV6-2/TRBV6-3|.|TRBJ2-3
TGTGCCAGCAGTTATGTCGGTAGGGGGGGGCTTAGCACAGATACGCAGTATTTT
CASSYVGRGGLSTDTQYF
>TRBD2|TRBV7-8|.|TRBJ2-3
TGTGCCAGCAGCATACGGACTAGCGGGAGTACAGATACGCAGTATTTT
CASSIRTSGSTDTQYF
>.|TRBV5-1|few|TRBJ1-5
TGCGCCAGCAGCCCGGACAGCAGCAATCAGCCCCAGCATTTT
CASSPDSSNQPQHF
>TRBD2|TRBV2|.|TRBJ2-3
TGTGCCAGCAGTGAGGGGGGGACAGATACGCAGTATTTT
CASSEGGTDTQYF
>.|TRBV12-5|.|TRBJ2-2
TGTGCTAGTGGTTTGGGACGGTTTCTCACCGGGGAGCTGTTTTTT
CASGLGRFLTGELFF
>.|TRBV25-1|few|TRBJ1-6
TGTGCCAGCAGTGAATCGGACAGTTTGTTTTCACCCCTCCACTTT
CASSESDSLFSPLHF
>TRBD2|TRBV10-3|.|TRBJ2-2
TGTGCCATCAGAGCCTTAGCGGGGGGGCGCACCGGGGAGCTGTTTTTT
CAIRALAGGRTGELFF
>.|TRBV11-2|.|TRBJ1-1
TGTGCCAGCAGCTTTCCGAACACTGAAGCTTTCTTT
CASSFPNTEAFF
>.|TRBV6-5|.|TRBJ2-2
TGTGCCAGCAGCCTTCACGGGTCCGGGGAGCTGTTTTTT
CASSLHGSGELFF
>TRBD2|TRBV7-2|.|TRBJ2-1
TGTGCCAGCAAGCTGACTAGCGGGATTTCCTACAATGAGCAGTTCTTC
CASKLTSGISYNEQFF
>.|TRBV7-2|.|TRBJ2-2
TGTGCCAGCAGGGCCAGGGGCAGGGGGAACACCGGGGAGCTGTTTTTT
CASRARGRGNTGELFF
>TRBD2|TRBV30|.|TRBJ2-2
TGTGCCTGGGATCTAGCGGGGGACACCGGGGAGCTGTTTTTT
CAWDLAGDTGELFF
>TRBD2|TRBV4-1|.|TRBJ2-1
TGCGCCAGCAGCCAAGGCCCAGGGACTAGCGGGAGCCGGGGTGAGCAGTTCTTC
CASSQGPGTSGSRGEQFF
>.|TRBV9|few|TRBJ2-7
TGTGCCAGCAGCGTGAATAGCGGAAGCTCCTACGAGCAGTACTTC
CASSVNSGSSYEQYF
>.|TRBV6-5|.|TRBJ2-1
TGTGCCAGCAGTTACTCCCCGGACATTCACTACAATGAGCAGTTCTTC
CASSYSPDIHYNEQFF
>TRBD1|TRBV19|.|TRBJ2-5
TGTGCCAGTAGTTCACAGGGGTCAGTGGAGACCCAGTACTTC
CASSSQGSVETQYF
>TRBD1|TRBV9|.|TRBJ2-6
TGTGCCAGCAGCGCACGGACAGGAAAATGGTCTGGGGCCAACGTCCTGACTTTC
CASSARTGKWSGANVLTF
>.|TRBV21-1|.|TRBJ2-1
TGTGCCAGCAGCAAGAGGTGGCGGGGCTCTGAGTTCTTC
CASSKRWRGSEFF
>.|TRBV27|.|TRBJ2-7
TGTGCCAGCAGTCGAGGACTATCATACGAGCAGTACTTC
CASSRGLSYEQYF
>TRBD2|TRBV2|.|TRBJ2-1
TGTGCCAGCAGGACATCAGCGGGAGGGTCCTACAATGAGCAGTTCTTC
CASRTSAGGSYNEQFF
>.|TRBV7-2|.|TRBJ2-2
TGTGCCAGCAGCTTAGGGGACACCACCGGGGAGCTGTTTTTT
CASSLGDTTGELFF
>TRBD1|TRBV5-8|.|TRBJ2-5
TGTGCCAGTTCTCCGGGACAGGGGACGGAAGAGACCCAGTACTTC
CASSPGQGTEETQYF
>TRBD1|TRBV18|.|TRBJ1-5
TGTGCCAGCTCACCGTCGGACAGGGGAGGAGACCAGCCCCAGCATTTT
CASSPSDRGGDQPQHF
>TRBD2|TRBV3-1/TRBV3-2|.|TRBJ2-3
TGTGCCAGCAGCCAAAACGGCCGACTAGCCCACACAGATACGCAGTATTTT
CASSQNGRLAHTDTQYF